Listed below are T cell receptor beta chains from one sample, sequenced in a study of long-term antiretroviral therapy in people with HIV. Assay used: immunoSEQ multiplex PCR; TCRdb lists only in-frame clones, some missing. The sample lists about 33,000 clones; more than 60% were seen once. The sequencing used unsorted PBMCs, collected 2 years after starting antiretroviral therapy. All receptors derive from a woman in her forties or fifties with HIV. Each CDR3 is given with its conserved first and last residue. A D gene is named only where the DNA matches it firmly. The size field is filled for only some rows; it gives once, few, many or a size class.

J,V,length,D,size,DNA,CDR3
TRBJ2-7,TRBV6-5,14,NA,NA,TGTGCCAGCGGGTTTGGGGGGTCGGGCTACGAGCAGTACTTC,CASGFGGSGYEQYF
TRBJ2-5,TRBV7-9,14,NA,NA,TGTGCCAGCAGCTTTTACGGGGATAAAGAGACCCAGTACTTC,CASSFYGDKETQYF
TRBJ1-2,TRBV6-5,15,NA,few,TGTGCCAGCAGTTACGCCCCCGGGGGGGGCTATGGCTACACCTTC,CASSYAPGGGYGYTF
TRBJ1-1,TRBV18,18,TRBD1,NA,TGTGCCAGCTCACCACTAAAGGGAACAGGGGGCGAATCAACTGAAGCTTTCTTT,CASSPLKGTGGESTEAFF
TRBJ1-6,TRBV13,16,NA,NA,TGTGCCAGCAGCTTAAAACAGGACATCTATAATTCACCCCTCCACTTT,CASSLKQDIYNSPLHF
TRBJ2-6,TRBV29-1,14,NA,NA,TGCAGCGTTGAAGTTTTCTCTGGGGCCAACGTCCTGACTTTC,CSVEVFSGANVLTF
TRBJ2-5,TRBV14,17,TRBD2,NA,TGTGCCAGCAGCCAAGTCTCGAATCGGGGGGACCAAGAGACCCAGTACTTC,CASSQVSNRGDQETQYF
TRBJ2-1,TRBV10-1,16,TRBD2,NA,TGCGCCAGCAGTGAGTCGAGACAGACTAGCGGCAATGAGCAGTTCTTC,CASSESRQTSGNEQFF
TRBJ1-6,TRBV4-2,16,NA,few,TGTGCCAGCAGCCAAGATAGATCTAGGGGTAATTCACCCCTCCACTTT,CASSQDRSRGNSPLHF
TRBJ1-3,TRBV9,16,NA,NA,TGTGCCAGCAGCGTAGATGGAGACCCGGCTGGAAACACCATATATTTT,CASSVDGDPAGNTIYF
TRBJ1-4,TRBV6-6,16,NA,NA,TGTGCCAGCAGTTACTCCGGACAGCTTCTTAATGAAAAACTGTTTTTT,CASSYSGQLLNEKLFF
TRBJ2-2,TRBV11-2,16,NA,NA,TGTGCCAGCAGCCCCTCGAGGGTCTGGGACACCGGGGAGCTGTTTTTT,CASSPSRVWDTGELFF
TRBJ2-2,TRBV4-1,17,TRBD1,NA,TGCGCCAGCCGACTCTTGTTCGGCAGGGGGAGCACCGGGGAGCTGTTTTTT,CASRLLFGRGSTGELFF
TRBJ2-5,TRBV29-1,12,NA,once,TGCAGCGCACTAAACGACAGAGAGACCCAGTACTTC,CSALNDRETQYF
TRBJ2-5,TRBV19,14,NA,NA,TGTGCCAGTAGCTTCTCGGGCAGGCAGGAGACCCAGTACTTC,CASSFSGRQETQYF
TRBJ1-4,TRBV7-9,14,NA,NA,TGTGCCAGCAGCTTGGGGCTTGGAGCCGAAAAACTGTTTTTT,CASSLGLGAEKLFF
TRBJ2-4,TRBV2,15,TRBD1,NA,TGTGCCAGCAGTGAAGGTCGGACAGGGGCGGACATTCAGTACTTC,CASSEGRTGADIQYF
TRBJ2-1,TRBV15,16,TRBD2,NA,TGTGCCACCAGCAGAGCTAGCGGGGGGGACTACAATGAGCAGTTCTTC,CATSRASGGDYNEQFF
TRBJ1-2,TRBV10-3,12,NA,NA,TGTGCCATCAGTGAGGGGAGCTATGGCTACACCTTC,CAISEGSYGYTF
TRBJ2-3,TRBV5-8,12,NA,NA,TGTGCCAGCAGCTTCGACGGAAAAAAGCAGTATTTT,CASSFDGKKQYF
TRBJ1-3,TRBV19,12,NA,NA,TGTGCCAGTACCGTCCCTGGAAACACCATATATTTT,CASTVPGNTIYF
TRBJ1-2,TRBV7-9,14,NA,NA,TGTGCCAGCAGCTTAGAGGGGGGGGCTAAGGGCTACACCTTC,CASSLEGGAKGYTF
TRBJ2-5,TRBV6-5,13,NA,once,TGTGCCAGCAGTTACGCTTTCCAAGAGACCCAGTACTTC,CASSYAFQETQYF
TRBJ1-2,TRBV7-2,15,TRBD1,NA,TGTGCCAGCAGCTCCTACAGGGGAGGGGGAGATGGCTACACCTTC,CASSSYRGGGDGYTF
TRBJ1-1,TRBV20-1,11,TRBD1,NA,TGCAGTGCCAGATGGGACAGTCAAGCTTTCTTT,CSARWDSQAFF
TRBJ2-3,TRBV11-2,15,TRBD1,NA,TGTGCCAGCAGCTCTCCCGGGGACAGGGTAGATACGCAGTATTTT,CASSSPGDRVDTQYF
TRBJ1-4,TRBV5-1,14,TRBD1,NA,TGCGCCAGCAGTTACACAGGGGAATGGGAAAAACTGTTTTTT,CASSYTGEWEKLFF
TRBJ1-1,TRBV6-5,13,NA,NA,TGTGCCAGCAGGCTGACAGGCCTTCAGTCAGCTTTCTTT,CASRLTGLQSAFF
TRBJ1-1,TRBV4-1,15,NA,NA,TGCGCCAGCAGCCAATCACAGGGTATGAACACTGAAGCTTTCTTT,CASSQSQGMNTEAFF